This entry is about one T cell receptor (beta chain). This entry comes from a study of blood T cell repertoires in COVID-19. Whole-study context: COVID-19 samples, acute and convalescent, were from the United States, Italy and Spain. Sample material is recorded as cDNA or gDNA derived from T cells, B-cell-depleted T cells, or PBMCs.

Per the original methods: Amplified reference gene primers provided the basis for estimating nucleated cell counts. Sequencing was performed with immunoSEQ multiplex PCR; in TCRdb, only in-frame clones are kept and a portion is missing. The D gene and trimming were derived from the DNA, and the V and J assignments and clone size from that table. The sample yields 100,000 to 150,000 clones, more than 70% seen once. Per germline, CDR1 SGHAT and CDR2 FQNNGV. The CDR3 totals 14 residues. V was trimmed by 2 bases and J by 9 bases, leaving 17 bases between them. V gene TRBV11-2 combines with J gene TRBJ2-7; maybe TRBD2 (6 bases). Sequenced input: peripheral blood. The sequence came from a woman in her thirties who had recovered from COVID-19. The CDR3 spells CASSLQEAPEGQYF. In DNA, the CDR3 is TGTGCCAGCAGCTTACAGGAGGCCCCGGAGGGGCAGTACTTC. Looking up the rest from reference TRBV11-2 and TRBJ2-7 gives the full variable domain: EAGVAQSPRYKIIEKRQSVAFWCNPISGHATLYWYQQILGQGPKLLIQFQNNGVVDDSQLPKDRFSAERLKGVDSTLKIQPAKLEDSAVYLCASSLQEAPEGQYFGPGTRLTVT.